This record covers a single T cell receptor beta chain. Its specificity is unknown. This entry belongs to a study of long-term antiretroviral therapy in people with HIV. The study's findings and limits: Pre-ART-expanded clones dominated the repertoire at all time points.

The CDR3 sequence is 14 residues long. Germline V gene data show CDR1 as LNHDA and CDR2 as SQIVND (reference sequence). The V end was cut by 5 bases, the J end by 3 bases, with 8 bases between. At least one PBMC sample before ART and at least two after were required. Survey level was the resolution at which the v3.0 immunoSEQ assay ran. Assay used: immunoSEQ multiplex PCR; TCRdb lists only in-frame clones, some missing. The sample includes tens of thousands of clones, 80% to 90% seen only once; the top ten take roughly 7%. The starting material was unsorted PBMCs, obtained about 5 years before starting antiretroviral therapy. This TCR was sampled from a man in his fifties with HIV. The V gene is TRBV19, the J gene TRBJ1-6; D remains unclear. CDR3 residues: CASSAGIYNSPLHF. CDR3 sequence (DNA): TGTGCCAGTAGTGCAGGAATCTATAATTCACCCCTCCACTTT. The complete variable domain, with remaining parts taken from reference TRBV19 and TRBJ1-6, reads DGGITQSPKYLFRKEGQNVTLSCEQNLNHDAMYWYRQDPGQGLRLIYYSQIVNDFQKGDIAEGYSVSREKKESFPLTVTSAQKNPTAFYLCASSAGIYNSPLHFGNGTRLTVT.